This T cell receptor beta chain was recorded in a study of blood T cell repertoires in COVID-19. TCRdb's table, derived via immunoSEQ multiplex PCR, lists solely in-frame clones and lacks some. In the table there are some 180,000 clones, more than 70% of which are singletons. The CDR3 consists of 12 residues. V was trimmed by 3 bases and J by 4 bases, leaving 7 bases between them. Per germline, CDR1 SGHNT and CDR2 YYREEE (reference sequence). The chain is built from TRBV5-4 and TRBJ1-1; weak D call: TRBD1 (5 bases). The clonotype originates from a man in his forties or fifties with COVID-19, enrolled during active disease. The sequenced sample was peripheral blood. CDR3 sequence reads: CASSSRVTEAFF. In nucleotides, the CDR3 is TGTGCCAGCAGCTCCAGGGTCACTGAAGCTTTCTTT.